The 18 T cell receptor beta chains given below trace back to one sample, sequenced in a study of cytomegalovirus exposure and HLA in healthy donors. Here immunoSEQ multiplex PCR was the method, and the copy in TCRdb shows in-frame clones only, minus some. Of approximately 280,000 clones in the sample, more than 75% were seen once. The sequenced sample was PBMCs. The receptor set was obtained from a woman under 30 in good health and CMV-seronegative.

CDR3 nucleotide sequence: TGCGCCAGCAGCCAAGATAGGCTAGCGTTAATTACCGGGGAGCTGTTTTTT. Translation gives CASSQDRLALITGELFF. V is TRBV4-1 and J is TRBJ2-2; tentatively, D is TRBD2 (6 bases). Trimming pared 0 bases from V and 5 bases from J, leaving 16 bases between. This CDR3 contains 17 residues. Germline V gene sequence: CDR1 MGHRA, CDR2 YSYEKL.

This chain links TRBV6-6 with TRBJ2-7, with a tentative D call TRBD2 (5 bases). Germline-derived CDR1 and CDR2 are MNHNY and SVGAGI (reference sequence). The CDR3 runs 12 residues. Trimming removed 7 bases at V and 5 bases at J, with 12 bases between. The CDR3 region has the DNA TGTGCCAGCAAGTCAGCGGTCCACGAGCAGTACTTC. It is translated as CASKSAVHEQYF.

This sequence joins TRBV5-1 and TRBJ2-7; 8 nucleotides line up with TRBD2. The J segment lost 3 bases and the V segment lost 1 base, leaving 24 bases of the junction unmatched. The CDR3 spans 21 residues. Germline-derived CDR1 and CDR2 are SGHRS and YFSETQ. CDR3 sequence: CASSLLFVGAGVPSRLYEQYF. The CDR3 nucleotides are TGCGCCAGCAGCTTGTTATTCGTCGGAGCGGGAGTTCCGTCGCGGCTCTACGAGCAGTACTTC. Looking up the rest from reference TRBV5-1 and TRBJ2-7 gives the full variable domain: KAGVTQTPRYLIKTRGQQVTLSCSPISGHRSVSWYQQTPGQGLQFLFEYFSETQRNKGNFPGRFSGRQFSNSRSEMNVSTLELGDSALYLCASSLLFVGAGVPSRLYEQYFGPGTRLTVT.

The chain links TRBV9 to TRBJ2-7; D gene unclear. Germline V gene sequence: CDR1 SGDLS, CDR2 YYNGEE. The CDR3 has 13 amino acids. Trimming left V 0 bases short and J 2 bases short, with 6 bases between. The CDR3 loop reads CASSVGVTYEQYF. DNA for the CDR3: TGTGCCAGCAGCGTAGGAGTTACCTACGAGCAGTACTTC.

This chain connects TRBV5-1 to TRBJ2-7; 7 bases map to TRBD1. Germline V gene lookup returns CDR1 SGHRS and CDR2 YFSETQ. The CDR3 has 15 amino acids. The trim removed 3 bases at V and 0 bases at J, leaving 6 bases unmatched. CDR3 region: CASSSEGQSSYEQYF. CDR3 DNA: TGCGCCAGCAGCTCAGAGGGACAGAGCTCCTACGAGCAGTACTTC.

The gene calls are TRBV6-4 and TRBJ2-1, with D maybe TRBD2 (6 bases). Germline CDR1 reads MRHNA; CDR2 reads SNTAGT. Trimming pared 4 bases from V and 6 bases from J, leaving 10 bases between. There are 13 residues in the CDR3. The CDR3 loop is CASSVRDSNEQFF. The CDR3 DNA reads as TGTGCCAGCAGTGTTAGGGACTCCAATGAGCAGTTCTTC.

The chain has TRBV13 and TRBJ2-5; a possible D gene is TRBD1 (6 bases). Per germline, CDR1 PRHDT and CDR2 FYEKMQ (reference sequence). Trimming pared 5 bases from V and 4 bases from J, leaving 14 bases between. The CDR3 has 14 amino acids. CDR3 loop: CASSPRLGAETQYF. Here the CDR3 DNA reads TGTGCCAGCAGCCCGCGACTGGGGGCAGAGACCCAGTACTTC.

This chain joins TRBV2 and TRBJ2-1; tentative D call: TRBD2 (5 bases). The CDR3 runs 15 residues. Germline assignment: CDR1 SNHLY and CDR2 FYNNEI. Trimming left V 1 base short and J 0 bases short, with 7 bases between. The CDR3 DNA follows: TGTGCCAGCAGTGAAGTGAGGGCCTCCTACAATGAGCAGTTCTTC. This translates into CASSEVRASYNEQFF.

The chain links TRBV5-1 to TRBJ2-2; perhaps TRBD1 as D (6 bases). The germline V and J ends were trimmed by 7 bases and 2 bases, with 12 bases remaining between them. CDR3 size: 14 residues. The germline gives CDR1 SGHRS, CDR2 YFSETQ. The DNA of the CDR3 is TGCGCCAGCGTCCGGGACACCAACACCGGGGAGCTGTTTTTT. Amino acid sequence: CASVRDTNTGELFF.

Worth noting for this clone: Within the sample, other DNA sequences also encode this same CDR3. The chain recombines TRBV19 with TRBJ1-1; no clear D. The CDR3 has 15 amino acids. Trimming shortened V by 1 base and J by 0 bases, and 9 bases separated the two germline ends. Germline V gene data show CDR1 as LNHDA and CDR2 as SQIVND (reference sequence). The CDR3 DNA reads TGTGCCAGTAGTATAGGAGGTACGGTGAACACTGAAGCTTTCTTT. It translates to CASSIGGTVNTEAFF.

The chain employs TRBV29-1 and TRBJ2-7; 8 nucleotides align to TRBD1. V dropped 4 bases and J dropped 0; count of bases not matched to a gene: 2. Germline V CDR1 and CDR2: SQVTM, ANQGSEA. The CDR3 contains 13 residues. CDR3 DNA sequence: TGCAGCGTTGCGGGACAGGTCTCCTACGAGCAGTACTTC. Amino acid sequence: CSVAGQVSYEQYF.

CDR3 region: CASTIRDRTVNTIYF. The DNA for the CDR3 is TGTGCCAGCACCATTAGGGACAGGACAGTTAACACCATATATTTT. V and J are TRBV6-1 and TRBJ1-3; 8 bases align to TRBD1. Germline V gene data show CDR1 as MNHNS and CDR2 as SASEGT. The CDR3 is made up of 15 amino acids. V was clipped by 7 bases and J by 7 bases; unmatched bases: 12.

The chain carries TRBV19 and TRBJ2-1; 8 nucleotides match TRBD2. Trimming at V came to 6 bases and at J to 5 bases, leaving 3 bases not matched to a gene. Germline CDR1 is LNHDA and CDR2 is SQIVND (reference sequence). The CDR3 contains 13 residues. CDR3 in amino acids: CASSGRAHNEQFF. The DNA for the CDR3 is TGTGCCAGTAGCGGGAGGGCCCACAATGAGCAGTTCTTC. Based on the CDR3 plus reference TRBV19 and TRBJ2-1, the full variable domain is DGGITQSPKYLFRKEGQNVTLSCEQNLNHDAMYWYRQDPGQGLRLIYYSQIVNDFQKGDIAEGYSVSREKKESFPLTVTSAQKNPTAFYLCASSGRAHNEQFFGPGTRLTVL.

CDR3: CASSLGGGGTGELFF. CDR3 sequence (DNA): TGCGCCAGCAGCTTGGGAGGAGGCGGGACCGGGGAGCTGTTTTTT. J is TRBJ2-2 and V is TRBV5-1, with D possibly matching TRBD2 (5 bases). Germline V lookup: CDR1 SGHRS, CDR2 YFSETQ. Deletions cut 0 bases from V and 5 bases from J, with 11 bases between. This CDR3 is 15 amino acids long. Looking up the rest from reference TRBV5-1 and TRBJ2-2 gives the full variable domain: KAGVTQTPRYLIKTRGQQVTLSCSPISGHRSVSWYQQTPGQGLQFLFEYFSETQRNKGNFPGRFSGRQFSNSRSEMNVSTLELGDSALYLCASSLGGGGTGELFFGEGSRLTVL.

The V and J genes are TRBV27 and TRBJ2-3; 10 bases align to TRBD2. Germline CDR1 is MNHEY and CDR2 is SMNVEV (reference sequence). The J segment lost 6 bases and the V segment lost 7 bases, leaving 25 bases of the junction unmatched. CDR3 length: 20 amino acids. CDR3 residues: CASNPSGLAGVQGALDTQYF. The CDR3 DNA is TGTGCCAGCAATCCCTCCGGGCTAGCGGGAGTCCAAGGAGCTTTGGATACGCAGTATTTT.

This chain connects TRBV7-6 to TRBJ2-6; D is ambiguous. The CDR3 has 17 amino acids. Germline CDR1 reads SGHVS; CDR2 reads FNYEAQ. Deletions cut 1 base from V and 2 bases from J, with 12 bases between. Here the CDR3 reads CASSLVADLAGANVLTF. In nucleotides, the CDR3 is TGTGCCAGCAGCTTAGTCGCGGATCTAGCTGGGGCCAACGTCCTGACTTTC.

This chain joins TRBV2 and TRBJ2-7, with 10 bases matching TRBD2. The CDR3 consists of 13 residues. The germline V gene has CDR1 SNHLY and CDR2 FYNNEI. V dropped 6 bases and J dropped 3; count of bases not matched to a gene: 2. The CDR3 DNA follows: TGTGCCAGCAGGGCTAGCGGGAGCTACGAGCAGTACTTC. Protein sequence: CASRASGSYEQYF.

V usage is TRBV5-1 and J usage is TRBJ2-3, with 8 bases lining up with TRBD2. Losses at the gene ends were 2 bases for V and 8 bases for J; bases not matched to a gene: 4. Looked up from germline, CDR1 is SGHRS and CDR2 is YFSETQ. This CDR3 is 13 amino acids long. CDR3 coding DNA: TGCGCCAGCAGCTTAGCGGGAGCGGCTACGCAGTATTTT. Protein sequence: CASSLAGAATQYF.